Sequencing of this T cell receptor beta chain was carried out in a study of cytomegalovirus exposure and HLA in healthy donors. The data were produced by immunoSEQ multiplex PCR, yet TCRdb's version contains in-frame clones alone and is incomplete. The sample records fewer than 200,000 clones, around nine tenths being singletons. This CDR3 contains 14 residues. The V gene's germline CDR1 is MNHNS and CDR2 SASEGT. The V and J ends lost 4 bases and 4 bases respectively, with 12 bases between them. The sequencing input was PBMCs. The receptor was isolated from a woman under 30 in good health and CMV-seropositive. The V call is TRBV6-1, the J call TRBJ2-3; D gene ambiguous. The chain's CDR3 is CASSARRLADTQYF. The CDR3, as DNA: TGTGCCAGCAGTGCCCGAAGACTGGCAGATACGCAGTATTTT.